This is a list of T cell receptor beta chains from one sample in a study of naive and memory T cell subsets. TCRdb re-derived calls from the UMI-ligation and nested PCR reads in MiXCR, one entry per CDR3 protein. The sample has some 100,000 distinct CDR3 sequences, around 7% seen once. Material: central memory CD4+ T cells from blood. Source of these receptors: a human donor in good health. Both conserved end residues are part of each CDR3. The order of the fields is V gene, J gene, clone size, D gene, CDR3 protein, CDR3 DNA. D genes are given only for firm matches. Some rows mark clone size as missing; the rest say once, few, many or name a class of expanded clone.

TRBV20-1	TRBJ1-1	many	NA	CSASLDISEAFF	TGCAGTGCTAGTCTGGATATCTCTGAAGCTTTCTTT
TRBV7-3	TRBJ2-7	NA	TRBD1	CASSLTGQGSEQYF	TGTGCCAGCAGCTTAACCGGACAGGGTAGTGAGCAGTACTTC
TRBV10-3	TRBJ1-4	NA	NA	CAISATANEKLFF	TGTGCCATCAGTGCAACAGCTAATGAAAAACTGTTTTTT
TRBV7-9	TRBJ1-1	many	NA	CASSLLRTTSYAEAFF	TGTGCCAGCAGCTTATTAAGGACCACTTCCTACGCTGAAGCTTTCTTT
TRBV5-6	TRBJ2-5	few	TRBD1	CASSPQGRRVETQYF	TGTGCCAGCAGCCCACAGGGGCGTAGGGTAGAGACCCAGTACTTC
TRBV20-1	TRBJ2-5	few	NA	CSARDWAIRGETQYF	TGCAGTGCTAGGGACTGGGCCATCAGGGGAGAGACCCAGTACTTC
TRBV27	TRBJ2-5	NA	NA	CASSQRIQETQYF	TGTGCCAGCAGCCAGCGTATACAAGAGACCCAGTACTTC
TRBV20-1	TRBJ1-6	many	NA	CSARPFEQGGNSPLHF	TGCAGTGCTAGGCCTTTTGAACAGGGTGGTAATTCACCCCTCCACTTT
TRBV5-4	TRBJ2-1	NA	TRBD1	CASRRTGTHEQFF	TGTGCCAGCAGACGGACAGGGACCCATGAGCAGTTCTTC
TRBV4-3	TRBJ2-2	few	TRBD1	CASRRDRGTGELFF	TGCGCCAGCAGACGGGACAGAGGCACCGGGGAGCTGTTTTTT
TRBV6-2/TRBV6-3	TRBJ1-5	medium-sized	NA	CASSRRNQPQHF	TGTGCCAGCAGCCGACGTAATCAGCCCCAGCATTTT
TRBV15	TRBJ1-1	many	TRBD1	CATSFGRDSEAFF	TGTGCCACCAGCTTTGGACGGGACAGTGAAGCTTTCTTT
TRBV28	TRBJ2-4	NA	NA	CASSFGGSKNIQYF	TGTGCCAGCAGTTTTGGTGGGTCCAAAAACATTCAGTACTTC
TRBV6-2/TRBV6-3	TRBJ2-3	many	NA	CASSGRTDTQYF	TGTGCCAGCAGTGGGCGTACAGATACGCAGTATTTT
TRBV27	TRBJ2-2	many	NA	CASSFWGGSDGELFF	TGTGCCAGCAGTTTTTGGGGGGGCTCCGACGGGGAGCTGTTTTTT
TRBV5-1	TRBJ2-3	NA	TRBD2	CASSPSGRRDTQYF	TGCGCCAGCAGCCCGAGCGGGAGAAGAGATACGCAGTATTTT
TRBV7-9	TRBJ1-1	many	TRBD1	CASSRGTEVTEAFF	TGTGCCAGCAGCAGAGGGACAGAGGTCACTGAAGCTTTCTTT
TRBV20-1	TRBJ1-1	many	NA	CSAPTENTEAFF	TGCAGTGCGCCGACAGAGAACACTGAAGCTTTCTTT
TRBV5-1	TRBJ2-7	many	NA	CASSLVGNEQYF	TGCGCCAGCAGCTTGGTGGGGAACGAGCAGTACTTC
TRBV19	TRBJ1-1	many	NA	CATFDRNTEAFF	TGTGCCACCTTTGACAGGAACACTGAAGCTTTCTTT
TRBV5-4	TRBJ1-2	many	TRBD1	CASSYSNRGRGYTF	TGTGCCAGCAGCTACTCCAACAGGGGAAGAGGCTACACCTTC
TRBV18	TRBJ1-1	many	NA	CASSPDRRYTEAFF	TGTGCCAGCTCACCCGACAGGCGATACACTGAAGCTTTCTTT
TRBV28	TRBJ2-2	many	NA	CASHFGQSNTGELFF	TGTGCCAGCCATTTCGGACAGTCGAACACCGGGGAGCTGTTTTTT
TRBV7-3	TRBJ2-2	many	NA	CASSLSGDLTGELFF	TGTGCCAGCAGCTTATCCGGGGATCTTACCGGGGAGCTGTTTTTT
TRBV29-1	TRBJ2-5	few	NA	CSGGQFQETQYF	TGCAGCGGGGGACAATTCCAAGAGACCCAGTACTTC
TRBV7-2	TRBJ1-1	few	NA	CASIGGGAGGFTEAFF	TGTGCCAGTATCGGGGGAGGCGCGGGGGGTTTCACTGAAGCTTTCTTT
TRBV7-2	TRBJ2-1	few	TRBD2	CASSLRKASGVNEQFF	TGTGCCAGCAGCTTAAGAAAGGCTAGCGGGGTTAATGAGCAGTTCTTC
TRBV3-1	TRBJ2-2	many	TRBD1	CASSRYRDRRNTGELFF	TGTGCCAGCAGTCGATACCGGGACAGGAGGAACACCGGGGAGCTGTTTTTT
TRBV7-3	TRBJ2-3	many	NA	CASQQSHGTDTQYF	TGTGCAAGCCAGCAATCGCATGGCACAGATACGCAGTATTTT
TRBV4-3	TRBJ2-3	many	TRBD2	CASSQDIWGLGTDTQYF	TGCGCCAGCAGCCAAGATATATGGGGACTAGGGACAGATACGCAGTATTTT
TRBV20-1	TRBJ2-7	NA	NA	CSARAGTHGTYEQYF	TGCAGTGCTCGAGCCGGGACTCACGGTACCTACGAGCAGTACTTC
TRBV19	TRBJ2-1	many	TRBD2	CASSSGTSGYNEQFF	TGTGCCAGTAGTAGTGGGACTAGCGGTTACAATGAGCAGTTCTTC
TRBV30	TRBJ2-3	NA	TRBD2	CARSVGRGLAGRSTDTQYF	TGTGCCCGGAGTGTAGGGAGGGGACTAGCGGGGAGAAGCACAGATACGCAGTATTTT
TRBV3-1	TRBJ2-3	NA	TRBD2	CASSGGPGDTQYF	TGTGCCTCAAGCGGGGGGCCCGGAGATACGCAGTATTTT
TRBV30	TRBJ2-7	few	NA	CAWSVSSGFYEQYF	TGTGCCTGGAGTGTGTCGAGCGGTTTCTACGAGCAGTACTTC
TRBV7-2	TRBJ1-2	few	TRBD1	CASSPDRGRGYTF	TGTGCCAGCAGCCCCGACAGGGGGCGAGGCTACACCTTC
TRBV20-1	TRBJ1-4	NA	TRBD1	CSAFQQGAGEKLFF	TGCAGTGCTTTCCAACAGGGGGCGGGAGAAAAACTGTTTTTT
TRBV14	TRBJ1-5	many	NA	CASSAGLSNQPQHF	TGTGCCAGCAGCGCAGGTCTTAGCAATCAGCCCCAGCATTTT
TRBV12-3/TRBV12-4	TRBJ1-6	many	TRBD1	CASSPTGSRNSPLHF	TGTGCCAGCAGTCCGACAGGGAGTCGTAATTCACCCCTCCACTTT
TRBV18	TRBJ2-4	few	NA	CASSPELILAKNIQYF	TGTGCCAGCTCACCCGAACTCATTCTAGCCAAAAACATTCAGTACTTC
TRBV4-3	TRBJ2-2	many	TRBD1	CASSQDIPGQGRDTGELFF	TGCGCCAGCAGCCAAGATATTCCCGGACAGGGGAGGGACACCGGGGAGCTGTTTTTT
TRBV4-3	TRBJ2-7	NA	NA	CASSHHSGTSSKEQYF	TGCGCCAGCAGCCATCATTCCGGGACAAGTTCGAAGGAGCAGTACTTC
TRBV14	TRBJ1-2	many	NA	CASSQDSTTLIGYTF	TGTGCCAGCAGCCAAGATTCCACGACCCTAATTGGCTACACCTTC
TRBV10-3	TRBJ2-7	many	TRBD2	CAIRGLAGGGEQYF	TGTGCCATCAGGGGGCTAGCGGGAGGAGGCGAGCAGTACTTC
TRBV29-1	TRBJ2-2	many	NA	CSVRDNANTGELFF	TGCAGCGTTCGGGACAACGCGAACACCGGGGAGCTGTTTTTT
TRBV7-2	TRBJ1-2	few	TRBD1	CASRPGQTIYTF	TGTGCCAGCAGGCCGGGACAGACGATCTACACCTTC